These 24 T cell receptor beta chains originate from one sample sequenced in a study of CD8 T cells in Susac syndrome. Random hexamers were used to reverse transcribe about 0.5 to 1 ug of RNA. TCRdb called the immunoSEQ multiplex PCR reads again in MiXCR, with one record for every CDR3 protein. This sample yields 200,000 to 250,000 distinct CDR3 sequences, of which about 95% are seen a single time; under 0.2% belongs to the top ten. The material sequenced was CD4+ T cells from PBMCs. The receptor source for this set is a human donor with Susac syndrome.

The chain combines TRBV27 with TRBJ1-6; the D gene is possibly TRBD1 (6 bases). This CDR3 region has 16 residues. Germline CDR1 MNHEY, CDR2 SMNVEV (reference sequence). Trimming removed 4 bases at V and 9 bases at J, with 19 bases between. The CDR3, as DNA: TGTGCCAGCAGTTCCTCCAGACAGGCCAGGATTTCACCCCTCCACTTT. Amino acid sequence: CASSSSRQARISPLHF.

J is TRBJ2-5 and V is TRBV6-2 or TRBV6-3; maybe TRBD1 (6 bases). Trimming cost V 6 bases and J 4 bases, with 12 bases left between them. From germline, CDR1 is MNHEY and CDR2 SVGEGT. This CDR3 contains 13 residues. CDR3 DNA sequence: TGTGCCAGCAGCAGGGACACAGGAGAGACCCAGTACTTC. Protein: CASSRDTGETQYF.

The genes are TRBV20-1 and TRBJ1-5, with D tentatively TRBD1 (6 bases). This CDR3 comprises 13 residues. The V and J ends lost 2 bases and 7 bases respectively, with 12 bases between them. Germline V lookup: CDR1 DFQATT, CDR2 SNEGSKA (reference sequence). For the CDR3, the DNA is TGCAGTGCTAGATGGGGGGGCTTCCAGCCCCAGCATTTT. Its translation: CSARWGGFQPQHF.

The chain links TRBV5-1 to TRBJ2-7, with D possibly TRBD1 on 6 matching bases. Germline V gene sequence: CDR1 SGHRS, CDR2 YFSETQ. V gave up 3 bases and J gave up 4 bases, with 20 bases separating them. The CDR3 sequence is 16 residues long. Here the CDR3 DNA reads TGCGCCAGCAGCTCCAATACAGGGCCCGGTCGGTACGAGCAGTACTTC. It specifies CASSSNTGPGRYEQYF.

The chain carries TRBV5-1 and TRBJ2-1; 9 bases align to TRBD2. The germline CDR1 and CDR2 sequences are SGHRS and YFSETQ. This CDR3 has 17 amino acids. The junction had 12 bases not matched to a gene; V was cut back by 3 bases and J by 5 bases. Written as DNA, the CDR3 is TGCGCCAGCAGCTCCACCTCCGGGACTAGCACAAACAATGAGCAGTTCTTC. Amino acid sequence: CASSSTSGTSTNNEQFF.

J is TRBJ2-3 and V is TRBV9; 8 bases align to TRBD2. The CDR3 consists of 16 residues. From germline, CDR1 is SGDLS and CDR2 YYNGEE. After removal of 2 bases from V and 1 base from J, the junction contained 6 bases not matched to a gene. CDR3 amino acids: CASSVGGGTRTDTQYF. CDR3 in DNA: TGTGCCAGCAGCGTCGGGGGGGGGACCCGCACAGATACGCAGTATTTT.

This chain joins TRBV5-1 and TRBJ2-1, with D tentatively TRBD1 (5 bases). The CDR3 runs 14 residues. V was pared by 0 bases and J by 7 bases, with 11 bases between. CDR1 and CDR2 from the germline V gene are SGHRS and YFSETQ. The CDR3: CASSLVYRKNEQFF. Here the CDR3 DNA reads TGCGCCAGCAGCTTGGTATACAGGAAAAATGAGCAGTTCTTC.

The gene calls are TRBV30 and TRBJ2-5; the D gene is possibly TRBD1 (5 bases). The CDR3 has 13 residues. Trimming cost V 2 bases and J 4 bases, with 11 bases left between them. Per the germline V gene, CDR1 is GTSNPN and CDR2 is SVGIG (reference sequence). The CDR3 sequence: CAWSFGAGETQYF. In nucleotides, the CDR3 is TGTGCCTGGAGTTTTGGGGCCGGAGAGACCCAGTACTTC.

The V gene is TRBV6-5, the J gene TRBJ1-5, with TRBD1 matching 11 bases. Per germline, CDR1 MNHEY and CDR2 SVGAGI. The CDR3 loop spans 15 amino acids. V was pared by 6 bases and J by 4 bases, with 5 bases of the junction left unmatched. As DNA, the CDR3 is TGTGCCAGCAGCCGAGGACAGGGGGCAAATCAGCCCCAGCATTTT. It specifies CASSRGQGANQPQHF.

V usage is TRBV5-1 and J usage is TRBJ2-7; 10 bases map to TRBD1. After removal of 4 bases from V and 4 bases from J, the junction contained 17 bases not matched to a gene. Germline loops: CDR1 SGHRS, CDR2 YFSETQ. CDR3 length: 18 residues. The CDR3 DNA follows: TGCGCCAGCAGCGCCCCAGGGACAGGGGCCCTAAGGGGTTACGAGCAGTACTTC. It is translated as CASSAPGTGALRGYEQYF.

J is TRBJ2-5 and V is TRBV20-1; TRBD2 matches at 7 bases. The germline gives CDR1 DFQATT, CDR2 SNEGSKA (reference sequence). CDR3 length: 15 amino acids. Trimming at V came to 3 bases and at J to 1 base, leaving 8 bases not matched to a gene. DNA for the CDR3: TGCAGTGCTAGGGGGTCCTGGGGGGGCCAAGAGACCCAGTACTTC. It codes for CSARGSWGGQETQYF.

The CDR3 sequence is CASRRQLSDGYTF. Here the CDR3 DNA reads TGTGCCAGCAGGAGGCAGCTCAGTGATGGCTACACCTTC. The V and J genes are TRBV5-4 and TRBJ1-2, with D unresolved. This CDR3 is built from 13 residues. V lost 5 bases to trimming and J lost 6 bases, with 14 bases between them. Germline V gene lookup returns CDR1 SGHNT and CDR2 YYREEE (reference sequence). The full variable domain, in which reference TRBV5-4 and TRBJ1-2 provide the parts outside the CDR3, is ETGVTQSPTHLIKTRGQQVTLRCSSQSGHNTVSWYQQALGQGPQFIFQYYREEENGRGNFPPRFSGLQFPNYSSELNVNALELDDSALYLCASRRQLSDGYTFGSGTRLTVV.

The chain joins TRBV13 to TRBJ2-2; D not resolved. Germline CDR1 is PRHDT and CDR2 is FYEKMQ (reference sequence). V was cut by 6 bases and J by 1 base, with 3 bases left in between. The CDR3 is made up of 12 amino acids. The chain's CDR3 is CASRVNTGELFF. The CDR3 DNA reads TGTGCCAGCAGAGTGAACACCGGGGAGCTGTTTTTT.

This chain joins TRBV6-2 or TRBV6-3 and TRBJ2-5, with D maybe TRBD1 (6 bases). The CDR3 extends over 14 amino acids. Germline lookup yields CDR1 MNHEY and CDR2 SVGEGT. V dropped 5 bases and J dropped 3 bases, with 13 bases sitting between them. Written as DNA, the CDR3 is TGTGCCAGCAGTCGCCGGACAGTAGAAGAGACCCAGTACTTC. It encodes CASSRRTVEETQYF.

The CDR3: CAISGGQGRNQPQHF. The CDR3 DNA sequence: TGTGCCATCAGTGGAGGACAGGGGCGCAATCAGCCCCAGCATTTT. The chain is built from TRBV10-3 and TRBJ1-5, with 9 bases matching TRBD1. V was pared by 4 bases and J by 2 bases, with 3 bases of the junction left unmatched. Germline V CDR1 and CDR2: ENHRY, SYGVKD. There are 15 residues in the CDR3.

The chain couples TRBV12-3 or TRBV12-4 to TRBJ1-6; TRBD1 is a possible D gene (6 bases). The V end lost 5 bases, the J end lost 9 bases, and 14 bases lay between the germline ends. There are 14 residues in the CDR3. CDR3 region: CASSLTGKVSPLHF. Written as DNA, the CDR3 is TGTGCCAGCAGTCTCACAGGGAAGGTTTCACCCCTCCACTTT.

The chain uses TRBV7-2 and TRBJ1-1; 7 bases map to TRBD1. The J segment lost 5 bases and the V segment lost 5 bases, leaving 8 bases of the junction unmatched. Germline CDR1 reads SGHTA; CDR2 reads FQGNSA. The CDR3 spans 14 residues. This CDR3 reads CASSPRQGTTEAFF. DNA of the CDR3: TGTGCCAGCAGCCCGCGACAGGGAACGACTGAAGCTTTCTTT.

The chain recombines TRBV5-6 with TRBJ1-2, with D unclear. The CDR3 is made up of 14 amino acids. Germline V gene lookup returns CDR1 SGHDT and CDR2 YYEEEE. V was clipped by 3 bases and J by 3 bases, with 12 bases between them. Written as DNA, the CDR3 is TGTGCCAGCAGCTCGCCCGGAGCGGACTATGGCTACACCTTC. This translates into CASSSPGADYGYTF.

This clonotype was counted a single time. At one of its ends the junction is not consistent with the germline gene, which may arise from a read error. This chain links TRBV9 with TRBJ2-3; D uncertain. This CDR3 has 13 residues. Germline V gene data show CDR1 as SGDLS and CDR2 as YYNGEE. The CDR3 sequence is CATSDSLSDTQYF. The CDR3 nucleotides read TGTGCCACCAGCGACTCCCTTTCAGATACGCAGTATTTT. Variable domain in full (rest from reference TRBV9 and TRBJ2-3): DSGVTQTPKHLITATGQRVTLRCSPRSGDLSVYWYQQSLDQGLQFLIQYYNGEERAKGNILERFSAQQFPDLHSELNLSSLELGDSALYFCATSDSLSDTQYFGPGTRLTVL.

A single count supports this clonotype. The chain recombines TRBV5-1 with TRBJ1-2, with 9 bases matching TRBD1. Germline-derived CDR1 and CDR2 are SGHRS and YFSETQ. There are 16 residues in the CDR3. Unmatched junction bases numbered 8, after V lost 4 bases and J lost 1 base. CDR3 in DNA: TGCGCCAGCAGCCCGGTGGACAGGGGAGTTAACTATGGCTACACCTTC. Amino acids: CASSPVDRGVNYGYTF.

The chain recombines TRBV7-3 with TRBJ1-2; D might be TRBD1 (5 bases). Deletions cut 5 bases from V and 7 bases from J, with 20 bases between. The CDR3 has 15 amino acids. The germline CDR1 and CDR2 sequences are SGHTA and FQGTGA. The CDR3 spells CASSPAGTPQGGYTF. The DNA of the CDR3 is TGTGCCAGCAGCCCCGCCGGGACGCCCCAGGGTGGCTACACCTTC.

The chain combines TRBV7-8 with TRBJ1-2; D unclear. The CDR3 runs to 16 residues. Germline V CDR1 and CDR2: SGHVS, FQNEAQ. The V gene lost 1 base and the J gene lost 7 bases, with 19 bases spanning the gap. The CDR3 loop is CASSLDLDTREGGYTF. The CDR3 coding sequence is TGTGCCAGCAGCTTAGACCTTGACACCCGTGAGGGTGGCTACACCTTC.

The chain carries TRBV7-2 and TRBJ2-3; D is uncertain. V lost 6 bases to trimming and J lost 3 bases, with 19 bases between them. This CDR3 has 16 residues. Germline-derived CDR1 and CDR2 are SGHTA and FQGNSA. CDR3 sequence: CASSITAELGTDTQYF. Written as DNA, the CDR3 is TGTGCCAGCAGTATAACCGCCGAGCTTGGGACAGATACGCAGTATTTT.

The rearrangement joins TRBV20-1 to TRBJ2-5, with D possibly being TRBD2 (6 bases). This CDR3 is built from 16 residues. Trimming pared 4 bases from V and 1 base from J, leaving 19 bases between. Germline V gene lookup returns CDR1 DFQATT and CDR2 SNEGSKA (reference sequence). CDR3 sequence reads: CSATPGVVKAQETQYF. The CDR3 DNA reads TGCAGTGCTACGCCGGGGGTGGTGAAGGCCCAAGAGACCCAGTACTTC.